Listed below are T cell receptor beta chains from one sample, sequenced in a study of regulatory T cells in long-lasting Graves disease. TCRdb reanalysed the multiplex PCR reads using MiXCR and keeps one entry per CDR3 protein. The sample contains more than 300,000 distinct CDR3 sequences, 15% to 20% of which appear only once. The data were also submitted as part of a second study, on T cells in Graves' hyperthyroidism and ophthalmopathy.

The specimen comprised peripheral blood mononuclear cells (PBMCs), sampled at new diagnosis, from a patient treated with antithyroid drugs. Source of these receptors: a woman between 18 and 30 years old with Graves disease. CDR3s include the opening cysteine and the closing phenylalanine or tryptophan.

cdr3_length j_call v_call cdr3_aa
12 TRBJ2-1 TRBV3-1 CASSAGYNEQFF
13 TRBJ1-2 TRBV10-3 CAISRQGEDGYTF
14 TRBJ2-3 TRBV3-1 CASSVAGGADTQYF
16 TRBJ2-1 TRBV7-3 CASSPRGESSYNEQFF
10 TRBJ1-4 TRBV6-2/TRBV6-3 CASSAGKLFF
18 TRBJ2-7 TRBV6-2/TRBV6-3 CASSSPGHPNPRGYEQYF
15 TRBJ2-7 TRBV5-1 CASSFQRGGHYEQYF
14 TRBJ1-6 TRBV27 CASSNYRDGSPLHF
15 TRBJ2-2 TRBV2 CASRGRTSGTGELFF
15 TRBJ2-1 TRBV7-8 CASSLRTALYNEQFF
17 TRBJ2-4 TRBV13 CASSDSYRRTGVDIQYF
14 TRBJ1-1 TRBV20-1 CSARQDRSVTEAFF
15 TRBJ1-3 TRBV15 CATSTPGVRGNTIYF
14 TRBJ1-2 TRBV10-3 CAISYMDRVQGYTF
14 TRBJ2-3 TRBV5-1 CASSATEGTDTQYF
13 TRBJ2-2 TRBV12-3/TRBV12-4 CASSPIGGWELFF
20 TRBJ2-1 TRBV5-1 CASSFPVIAGGRPSYNEQFF
17 TRBJ2-1 TRBV28 CASSPGTSGSGWNEQFF
16 TRBJ1-2 TRBV7-9 CASSQSTGTANYGYTF
13 TRBJ2-2 TRBV10-1 CASSYDETGELFF
15 TRBJ2-6 TRBV6-1 CASAGVNSGANVLTF
14 TRBJ1-2 TRBV27 CASSSGTTGPGYTF
15 TRBJ2-7 TRBV5-1 CASSLETGAGDEQYF
13 TRBJ1-5 TRBV2 CASSGSGNQPQHF
14 TRBJ2-5 TRBV2 CASTRGTYQETQYF
12 TRBJ2-2 TRBV10-3 CAISYEGGELFF
11 TRBJ2-2 TRBV28 CASSLYRELFF
13 TRBJ1-5 TRBV20-1 CSAATQGGEPQHF
14 TRBJ2-1 TRBV3-1 CARGPRTHYNEQFF
14 TRBJ2-2 TRBV6-1 CASSAAAHTGELFF
14 TRBJ1-2 TRBV5-6 CASTPSYGLYGYTF
13 TRBJ1-2 TRBV27 CASSFQGGDGYTF
13 TRBJ1-1 TRBV7-6 CASSLGGRGEAFF
15 TRBJ2-1 TRBV5-5 CASSGNVAGGTEQFF
15 TRBJ2-7 TRBV7-9 CASSARQPGAYEQYF
14 TRBJ2-2 TRBV6-1 CASSEEAIGGELFF
14 TRBJ2-1 TRBV2 CASSDSGANNEQFF
14 TRBJ2-7 TRBV18 CASSPDGRSFEQYF
15 TRBJ2-1 TRBV5-1 CASSSGLAGVNEQFF
17 TRBJ1-1 TRBV27 CASSLRRGQVKGAEAFF
13 TRBJ1-1 TRBV12-3/TRBV12-4 CASTTTANTEAFF
15 TRBJ1-5 TRBV12-3/TRBV12-4 CASSSKTEYNQPQHF
11 TRBJ1-5 TRBV2 CASREGGPQHF
17 TRBJ1-4 TRBV4-1 CASSRFQGGLILEKLFF
13 TRBJ2-7 TRBV28 CASSSTGTYEQYF
14 TRBJ2-3 TRBV5-1 CASSWTPWADTQYF
19 TRBJ2-2 TRBV11-3 CASSLEKLAALENTGELFF
13 TRBJ2-7 TRBV30 CAWSLGPSYEQYF
15 TRBJ2-2 TRBV6-6 CASRTTGANAGELFF
19 TRBJ2-4 TRBV3-1 CASSRFVAAGALAKNIQYF
12 TRBJ2-1 TRBV5-5 CASGALMNEQFF
13 TRBJ1-5 TRBV12-3/TRBV12-4 CASSHPGNQPQHF
12 TRBJ2-7 TRBV27 CASSPGVNEQYF
14 TRBJ1-2 TRBV24-1 CATSDLDSNYGYTF
14 TRBJ1-1 TRBV30 CAWSVSPRKIEAFF